This T cell receptor (beta chain) stems from a study of T cell repertoires in cytomegalovirus infection. Study background: Public TCR beta signatures provided an indication of both CMV infection and a matching HLA type.

From germline, CDR1 is LGHNA and CDR2 YSLEER. The CDR3 length is 15 residues. Trimming took 4 bases from V and 2 from J, leaving 12 bases between them. Overall study results and limits: It was HLA-C-restricted CMV-specific TCR beta clonotypes that dominated the response ex vivo.

TCRdb independently ran MiXCR on the reads; one entry per CDR3 protein. The sample includes some 480,000 distinct CDR3 sequences, more than 30% of them seen just once. The table lists this clonotype with a few counts. Its antigen is not known. This sequence was found in a human donor in good health (CMV status not recorded). Some clones in this sample may be carry-over from other donors' samples. Sequencing used cultured PBMCs, obtained from culture after CMV antigen stimulation. V and J are TRBV4-3 and TRBJ1-3; D is possibly TRBD1 (6 bases). CDR3 residues: CASSRLGGTGNTIYF. CDR3 coding DNA: TGCGCCAGCAGCCGACTAGGGGGTACTGGAAACACCATATATTTT.